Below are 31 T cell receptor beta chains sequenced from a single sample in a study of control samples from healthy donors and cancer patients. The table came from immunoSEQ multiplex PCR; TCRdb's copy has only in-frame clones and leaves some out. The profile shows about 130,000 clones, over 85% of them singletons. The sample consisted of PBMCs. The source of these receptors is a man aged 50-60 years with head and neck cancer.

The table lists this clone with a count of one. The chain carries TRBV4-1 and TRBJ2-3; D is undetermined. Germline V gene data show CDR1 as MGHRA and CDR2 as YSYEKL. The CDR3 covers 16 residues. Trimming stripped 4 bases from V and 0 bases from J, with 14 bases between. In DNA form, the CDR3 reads TGCGCCAGCAGCCCTCGCGGTAACGGTAGCACAGATACGCAGTATTTT. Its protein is CASSPRGNGSTDTQYF.

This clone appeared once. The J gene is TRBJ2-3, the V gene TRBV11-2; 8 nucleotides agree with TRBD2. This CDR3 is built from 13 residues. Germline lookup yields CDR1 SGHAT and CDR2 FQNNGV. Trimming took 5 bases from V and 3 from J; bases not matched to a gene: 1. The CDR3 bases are TGTGCCAGCAGCCCTAGCGGGACAGATACGCAGTATTTT. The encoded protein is CASSPSGTDTQYF.

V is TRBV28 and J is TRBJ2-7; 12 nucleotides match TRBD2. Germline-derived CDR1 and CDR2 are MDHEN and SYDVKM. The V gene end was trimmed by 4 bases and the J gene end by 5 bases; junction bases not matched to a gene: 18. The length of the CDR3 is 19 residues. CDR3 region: CASSSTTSSGRARRDEQYF. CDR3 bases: TGTGCCAGCAGTTCTACCACCTCTAGCGGGAGGGCCCGTAGGGACGAGCAGTACTTC. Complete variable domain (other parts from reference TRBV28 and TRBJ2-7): DVKVTQSSRYLVKRTGEKVFLECVQDMDHENMFWYRQDPGLGLRLIYFSYDVKMKEKGDIPEGYSVSREKKERFSLILESASTNQTSMYLCASSSTTSSGRARRDEQYFGPGTRLTVT.

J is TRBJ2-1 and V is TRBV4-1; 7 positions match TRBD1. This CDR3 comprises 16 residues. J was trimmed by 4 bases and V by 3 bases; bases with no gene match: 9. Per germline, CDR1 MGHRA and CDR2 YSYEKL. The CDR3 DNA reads TGCGCCAGCAGCCAGTTACCGGGACAGTATTACAATGAGCAGTTCTTC. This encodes CASSQLPGQYYNEQFF.

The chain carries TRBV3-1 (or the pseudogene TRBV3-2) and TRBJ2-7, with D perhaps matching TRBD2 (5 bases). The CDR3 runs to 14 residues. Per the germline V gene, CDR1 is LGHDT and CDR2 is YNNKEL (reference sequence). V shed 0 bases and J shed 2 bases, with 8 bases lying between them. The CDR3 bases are TGTGCCAGCAGCCAAGACTCCGGGGCCTACGAGCAGTACTTC. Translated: CASSQDSGAYEQYF.

CDR3 amino acids: CASSDYETGYGYTF. The CDR3 DNA follows: TGTGCCAGCAGCGACTACGAGACAGGGTATGGCTACACCTTC. This chain joins TRBV5-4 and TRBJ1-2, with TRBD1 matching over 7 bases. The V and J ends lost 4 bases and 5 bases, in that order; junction bases with no gene match: 8. Germline V gives CDR1 SGHNT, CDR2 YYREEE (reference sequence). This CDR3 comprises 14 residues.

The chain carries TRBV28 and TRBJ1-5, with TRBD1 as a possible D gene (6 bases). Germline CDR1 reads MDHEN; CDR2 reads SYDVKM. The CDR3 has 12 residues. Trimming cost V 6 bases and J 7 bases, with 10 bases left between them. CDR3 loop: CASSSGTQPQHF. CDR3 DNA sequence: TGTGCCAGCAGCTCCGGGACACAGCCCCAGCATTTT.

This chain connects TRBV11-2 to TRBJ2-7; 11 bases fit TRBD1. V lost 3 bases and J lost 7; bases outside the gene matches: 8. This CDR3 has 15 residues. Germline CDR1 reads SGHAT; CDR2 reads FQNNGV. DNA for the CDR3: TGTGCCAGCAGCTTTCCGGGACAGGGGGGGGTGGAGCAGTACTTC. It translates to CASSFPGQGGVEQYF.

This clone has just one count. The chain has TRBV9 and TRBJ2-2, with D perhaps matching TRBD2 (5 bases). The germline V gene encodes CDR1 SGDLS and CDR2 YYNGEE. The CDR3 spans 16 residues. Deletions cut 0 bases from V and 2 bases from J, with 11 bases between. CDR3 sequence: CASSVGLALNTGELFF. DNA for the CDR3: TGTGCCAGCAGCGTAGGGCTAGCCTTAAACACCGGGGAGCTGTTTTTT.

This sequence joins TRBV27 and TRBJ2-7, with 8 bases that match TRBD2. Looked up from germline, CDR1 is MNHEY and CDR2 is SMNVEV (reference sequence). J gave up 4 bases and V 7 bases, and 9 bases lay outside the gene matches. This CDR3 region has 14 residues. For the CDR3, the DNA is TGTGCCAGCAATCCCGGGACTAGAGGGTACGAGCAGTACTTC. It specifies CASNPGTRGYEQYF.

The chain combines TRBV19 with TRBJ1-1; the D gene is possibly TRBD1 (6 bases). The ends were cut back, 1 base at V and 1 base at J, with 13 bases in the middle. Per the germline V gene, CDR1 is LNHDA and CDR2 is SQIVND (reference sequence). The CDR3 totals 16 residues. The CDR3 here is CASSIVPQGTNTEAFF. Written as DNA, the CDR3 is TGTGCCAGTAGTATAGTCCCACAGGGAACGAACACTGAAGCTTTCTTT.

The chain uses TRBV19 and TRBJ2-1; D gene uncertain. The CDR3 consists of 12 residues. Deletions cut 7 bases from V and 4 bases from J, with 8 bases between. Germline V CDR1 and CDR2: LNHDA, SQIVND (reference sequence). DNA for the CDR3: TGTGCCAGTACCAGTCAATACAATGAGCAGTTCTTC. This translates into CASTSQYNEQFF.

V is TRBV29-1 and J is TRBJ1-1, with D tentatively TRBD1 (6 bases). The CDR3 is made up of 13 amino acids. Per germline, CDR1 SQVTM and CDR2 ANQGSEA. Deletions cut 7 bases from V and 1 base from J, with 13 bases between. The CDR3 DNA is TGCAGCGCTCAGGGGACCCCGAACACTGAAGCTTTCTTT. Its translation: CSAQGTPNTEAFF. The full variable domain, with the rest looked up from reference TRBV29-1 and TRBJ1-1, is SAVISQKPSRDICQRGTSLTIQCQVDSQVTMMFWYRQQPGQSLTLIATANQGSEATYESGFVIDKFPISRPNLTFSTLTVSNMSPEDSSIYLCSAQGTPNTEAFFGQGTRLTVV.

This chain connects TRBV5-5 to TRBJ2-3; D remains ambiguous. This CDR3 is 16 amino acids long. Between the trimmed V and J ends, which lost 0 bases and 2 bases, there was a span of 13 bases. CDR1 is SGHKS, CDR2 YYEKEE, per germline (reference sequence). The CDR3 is CASSLVGYLFTDTQYF. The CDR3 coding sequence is TGTGCCAGCAGCTTGGTCGGATACCTATTCACAGATACGCAGTATTTT.

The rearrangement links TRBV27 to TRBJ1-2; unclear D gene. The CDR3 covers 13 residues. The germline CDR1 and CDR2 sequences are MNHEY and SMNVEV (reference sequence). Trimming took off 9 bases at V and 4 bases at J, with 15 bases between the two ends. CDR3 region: CASGPAWGYGYTF. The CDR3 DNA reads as TGTGCCAGTGGTCCGGCGTGGGGCTATGGCTACACCTTC.

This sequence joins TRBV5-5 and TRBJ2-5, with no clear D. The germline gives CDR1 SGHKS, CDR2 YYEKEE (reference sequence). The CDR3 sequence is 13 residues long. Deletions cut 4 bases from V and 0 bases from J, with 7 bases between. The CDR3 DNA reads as TGTGCCAGCAGCGGCACAGACCAAGAGACCCAGTACTTC. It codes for CASSGTDQETQYF.

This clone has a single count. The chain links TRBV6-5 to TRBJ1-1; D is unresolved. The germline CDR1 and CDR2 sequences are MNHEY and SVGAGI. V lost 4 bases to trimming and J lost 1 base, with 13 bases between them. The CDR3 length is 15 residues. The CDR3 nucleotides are TGTGCCAGCAGTTGGACTCCGGGAGCGAACACTGAAGCTTTCTTT. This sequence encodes CASSWTPGANTEAFF.

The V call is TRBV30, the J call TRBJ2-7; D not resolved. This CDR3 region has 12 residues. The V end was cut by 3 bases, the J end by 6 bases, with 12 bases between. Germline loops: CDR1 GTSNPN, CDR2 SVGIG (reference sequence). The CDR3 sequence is CAWSPSGIEQYF. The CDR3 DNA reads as TGTGCCTGGAGCCCGTCCGGCATCGAGCAGTACTTC. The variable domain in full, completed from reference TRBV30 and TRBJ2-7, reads SQTIHQWPATLVQPVGSPLSLECTVEGTSNPNLYWYRQAAGRGLQLLFYSVGIGQISSEVPQNLSASRPQDRQFILSSKKLLLSDSGFYLCAWSPSGIEQYFGPGTRLTVT.

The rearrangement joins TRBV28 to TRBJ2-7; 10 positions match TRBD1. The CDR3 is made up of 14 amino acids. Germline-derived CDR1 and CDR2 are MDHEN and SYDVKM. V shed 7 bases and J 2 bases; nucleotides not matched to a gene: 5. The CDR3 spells CASMRDRGPYEQYF. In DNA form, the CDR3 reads TGTGCCAGCATGCGGGACAGGGGCCCCTACGAGCAGTACTTC. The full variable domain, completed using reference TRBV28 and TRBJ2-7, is DVKVTQSSRYLVKRTGEKVFLECVQDMDHENMFWYRQDPGLGLRLIYFSYDVKMKEKGDIPEGYSVSREKKERFSLILESASTNQTSMYLCASMRDRGPYEQYFGPGTRLTVT.

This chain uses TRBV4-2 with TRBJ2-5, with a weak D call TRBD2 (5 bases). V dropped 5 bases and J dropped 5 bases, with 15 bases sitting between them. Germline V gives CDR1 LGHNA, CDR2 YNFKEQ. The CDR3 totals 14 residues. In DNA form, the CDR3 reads TGTGCCAGCAGCGGGTCGGAGGTGGTGGAGACCCAGTACTTC. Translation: CASSGSEVVETQYF.

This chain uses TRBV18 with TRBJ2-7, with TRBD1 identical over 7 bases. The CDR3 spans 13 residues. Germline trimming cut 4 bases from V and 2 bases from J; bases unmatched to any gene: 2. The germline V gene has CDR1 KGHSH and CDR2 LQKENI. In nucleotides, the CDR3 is TGTGCCAGCTCACGGGACAGAACCTACGAGCAGTACTTC. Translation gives CASSRDRTYEQYF. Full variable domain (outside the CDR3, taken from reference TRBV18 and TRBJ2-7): NAGVMQNPRHLVRRRGQEARLRCSPMKGHSHVYWYRQLPEEGLKFMVYLQKENIIDESGMPKERFSAEFPKEGPSILRIQQVVRGDSAAYFCASSRDRTYEQYFGPGTRLTVT.

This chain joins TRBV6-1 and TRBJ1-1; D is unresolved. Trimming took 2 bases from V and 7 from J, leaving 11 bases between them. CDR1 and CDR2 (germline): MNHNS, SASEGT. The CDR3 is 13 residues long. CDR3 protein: CASSEIYVDEAFF. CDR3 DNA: TGTGCCAGCAGTGAAATATATGTAGATGAAGCTTTCTTT.

CDR3 sequence (DNA): TGCGCCAGCAGCCCGGGGTTCAGCTCCTACGAGCAGTACTTC. Translated, it gives CASSPGFSSYEQYF. The V gene is TRBV5-1, the J gene TRBJ2-7; tentative D call: TRBD2 (5 bases). Trimming pared 4 bases from V and 0 bases from J, leaving 11 bases between. The CDR3 loop spans 14 amino acids. Germline lookup yields CDR1 SGHRS and CDR2 YFSETQ.

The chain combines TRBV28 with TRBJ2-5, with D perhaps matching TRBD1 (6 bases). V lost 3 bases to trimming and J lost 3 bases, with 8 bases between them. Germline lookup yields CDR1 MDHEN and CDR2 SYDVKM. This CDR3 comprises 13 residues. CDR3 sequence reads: CASSFRTEETQYF. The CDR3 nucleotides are TGTGCCAGCAGTTTCCGGACAGAAGAGACCCAGTACTTC.

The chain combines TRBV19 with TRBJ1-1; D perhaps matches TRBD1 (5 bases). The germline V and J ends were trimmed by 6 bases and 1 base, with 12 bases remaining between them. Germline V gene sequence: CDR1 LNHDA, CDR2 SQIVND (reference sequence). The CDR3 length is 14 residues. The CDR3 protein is CASRRRDGNTEAFF. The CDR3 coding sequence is TGTGCCAGTAGACGAAGGGACGGGAACACTGAAGCTTTCTTT.

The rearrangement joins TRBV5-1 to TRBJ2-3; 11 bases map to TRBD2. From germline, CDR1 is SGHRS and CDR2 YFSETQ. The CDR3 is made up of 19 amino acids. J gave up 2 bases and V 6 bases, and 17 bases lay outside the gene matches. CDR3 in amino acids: CASTPTSGTQSRYTDTQYF. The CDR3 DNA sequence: TGCGCCAGCACCCCGACTAGCGGGACTCAGTCCCGATACACAGATACGCAGTATTTT.

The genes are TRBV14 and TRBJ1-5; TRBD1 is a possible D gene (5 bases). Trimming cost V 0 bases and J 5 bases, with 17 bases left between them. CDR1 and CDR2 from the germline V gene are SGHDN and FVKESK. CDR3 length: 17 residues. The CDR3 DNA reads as TGTGCCAGCAGCCAAGACGATCACAGGAGCCCTGATCAGCCCCAGCATTTT. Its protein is CASSQDDHRSPDQPQHF.

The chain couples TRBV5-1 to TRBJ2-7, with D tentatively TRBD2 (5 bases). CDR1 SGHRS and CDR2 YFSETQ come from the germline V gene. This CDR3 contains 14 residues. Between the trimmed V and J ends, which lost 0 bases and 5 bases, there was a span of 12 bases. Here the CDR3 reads CASSLAGIGNEQYF. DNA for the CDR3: TGCGCCAGCAGCTTGGCGGGGATTGGAAACGAGCAGTACTTC.

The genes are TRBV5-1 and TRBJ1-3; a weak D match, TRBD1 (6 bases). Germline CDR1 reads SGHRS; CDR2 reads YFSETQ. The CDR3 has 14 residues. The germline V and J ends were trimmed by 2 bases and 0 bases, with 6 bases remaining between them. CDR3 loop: CASSLQGSGNTIYF. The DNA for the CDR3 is TGCGCCAGCAGCTTACAGGGCTCTGGAAACACCATATATTTT.

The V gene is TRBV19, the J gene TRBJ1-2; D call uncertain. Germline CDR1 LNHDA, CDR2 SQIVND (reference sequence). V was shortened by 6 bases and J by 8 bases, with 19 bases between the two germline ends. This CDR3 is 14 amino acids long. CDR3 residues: CASSHIREAKGYTF. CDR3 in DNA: TGTGCCAGTAGCCACATCCGGGAGGCTAAGGGCTACACCTTC.

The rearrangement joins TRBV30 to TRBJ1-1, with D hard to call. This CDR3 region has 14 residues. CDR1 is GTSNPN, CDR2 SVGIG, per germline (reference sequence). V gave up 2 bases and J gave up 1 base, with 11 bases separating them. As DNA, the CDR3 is TGTGCCTGGAGTAAAGGTAACTGGAACACTGAAGCTTTCTTT. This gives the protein CAWSKGNWNTEAFF.